These 3 T cell receptor beta chains were sequenced from one sample in a study of blood T cell repertoires in COVID-19 (dated by TCRdb to the early 2020s). Receptors were amplified or captured by the immunoSEQ multiplex PCR assay. TCRdb's version of the immuneACCESS table is confined to in-frame rearrangements and falls short of the full clone set. An unresolved V gene accounts for under half of the shortfall where checked; the remainder is of unknown origin. The sample includes 120,000 or so clones, with about 86% observed a single time. Jointly, the top ten make up 5.5% to 6% of the sample. The specimen sequenced was peripheral blood. These receptors all stem from a man older than 75 with active or convalescent COVID-19.

The rearrangement uses TRBV19 and TRBJ1-2; a weak D match, TRBD1 (5 bases). V was pared by 6 bases and J by 2 bases, with 13 bases between. This CDR3 is 14 amino acids long. Germline CDR1 and CDR2: LNHDA and SQIVND (reference sequence). This CDR3 reads CASRVRGKNYGYTF. The CDR3 bases are TGTGCCAGTAGGGTCCGGGGGAAAAACTATGGCTACACCTTC.

The chain carries TRBV19 and TRBJ1-1; no definite D call. Per the germline V gene, CDR1 is LNHDA and CDR2 is SQIVND (reference sequence). This CDR3 contains 13 residues. V was cut by 6 bases and J by 0 bases, with 8 bases left in between. In nucleotides, the CDR3 is TGTGCCAGTAGCTATATAATGAACACTGAAGCTTTCTTT. Residues: CASSYIMNTEAFF.

This chain links TRBV19 with TRBJ2-5; D is perhaps TRBD2 (6 bases). CDR1 LNHDA and CDR2 SQIVND come from the germline V gene (reference sequence). The CDR3 loop spans 15 amino acids. V dropped 1 base and J dropped 2 bases, with 11 bases sitting between them. The CDR3 region is CASSIGVAGQETQYF. In nucleotides, the CDR3 is TGTGCCAGTAGTATAGGTGTGGCGGGACAAGAGACCCAGTACTTC.